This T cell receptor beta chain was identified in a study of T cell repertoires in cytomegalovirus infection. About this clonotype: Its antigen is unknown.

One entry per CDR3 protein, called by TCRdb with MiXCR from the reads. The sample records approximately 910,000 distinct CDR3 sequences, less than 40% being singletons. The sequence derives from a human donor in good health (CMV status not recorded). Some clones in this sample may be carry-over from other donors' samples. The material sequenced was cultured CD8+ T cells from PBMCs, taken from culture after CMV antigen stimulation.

The CDR3 protein is CASSPSGAEYEQYF. DNA for the CDR3: TGTGCCAGCAGCCCTTCAGGGGCGGAATACGAGCAGTACTTC. The chain links TRBV9 to TRBJ2-7, with TRBD1 as a possible D gene (6 bases). Trimming shortened V by 4 bases and J by 4 bases, and 15 bases separated the two germline ends. Looked up from germline, CDR1 is SGDLS and CDR2 is YYNGEE. The CDR3 contains 14 residues.